These 9 T cell receptor beta chains were sequenced from one sample in a study of tumor and adjacent non-tumor tissue in lung cancer. RNA was extracted from bulk tissue without any cell sorting. A modified ARM-PCR protocol with three rounds of nested PCR amplified TCRbeta. TCRdb re-called the multiplex PCR reads with MiXCR, one entry per CDR3 protein. The table records over 100,000 distinct CDR3 sequences, 75% of them present only once. Sequenced material: lung tumor tissue. The receptors were sampled from a woman aged 55-75 years with non-small cell lung cancer.

On this clonotype: One junction end disagrees with the germline gene, perhaps due to a read error. The chain links TRBV11-3 to TRBJ2-2; 10 bases are shared with TRBD1. CDR1 SGHNT and CDR2 YENEEA come from the germline V gene. The CDR3 loop spans 15 amino acids. The CDR3 DNA reads TGTGCCTGCAGCCCGACAGGGGGCCGGACGGGGGAGCTGTTTTTT. It specifies CACSPTGGRTGELFF. Looking up the rest from reference TRBV11-3 and TRBJ2-2 gives the full variable domain: EAGVVQSPRYKIIEKKQPVAFWCNPISGHNTLYWYLQNLGQGPELLIRYENEEAVDDSQLPKDRFSAERLKGVDSTLKIQPAELGDSAVYLCACSPTGGRTGELFFGEGSRLTVL.

A word on this clonotype: This may be a read error: a much more frequent sequence differs by one nucleotide. The rearrangement links TRBV12-3 or TRBV12-4 to TRBJ2-7; D gene unclear. This CDR3 region has 14 residues. V was clipped by 4 bases and J by 0 bases, with 10 bases between them. DNA of the CDR3: TGTGCCAGCAGTTCAGCGCGGAGCTCCTACGAGCAGTACTTC. As protein: CASSSARSSYEQYF.

This chain links TRBV6-1 with TRBJ2-7; D not resolved. With 3 bases removed from V and 2 bases from J, the gap between germline ends came to 8 bases. The germline gives CDR1 MNHNS, CDR2 SASEGT. The CDR3 is made up of 13 amino acids. The CDR3 DNA is TGTGCCAGCAGTGACTGGGGTCCCTACGAGCAGTACTTC. Its protein is CASSDWGPYEQYF.

This rearrangement joins TRBV20-1 to TRBJ2-5; D may correspond to TRBD1 or TRBD2 (6 bases each). V was clipped by 7 bases and J by 4 bases, with 16 bases between them. The CDR3 spans 13 residues. Germline V lookup: CDR1 DFQATT, CDR2 SNEGSKA (reference sequence). The CDR3 DNA follows: TGCAGTGGAGAGGGGGGCCGTGCAGAGACCCAGTACTTC. It specifies CSGEGGRAETQYF.

Of note for this clonotype: The junction differs from germline at one of its ends, possibly a read error. This chain links TRBV12-3 or TRBV12-4 with TRBJ2-5; TRBD2 might be the D (5 bases). CDR3 size: 17 residues. The CDR3: CVSSPETSRELKETQYF. The CDR3 coding sequence is TGTGTCAGCAGTCCGGAAACCTCTAGGGAGCTGAAGGAGACCCAGTACTTC.

A remark on this clonotype: Possible read error: a much larger clone is one base away. The chain is built from TRBV12-5 and TRBJ1-1; possibly TRBD1 for D (6 bases). The CDR3 is 14 amino acids. The V and J ends lost 3 bases and 10 bases respectively, with 18 bases between them. Germline V gene data show CDR1 as LGHNT and CDR2 as FRNRAP. CDR3 coding DNA: TGTGCTAGTGGTTTACCCGGGACATGGGTTCGAGCTTTCTTT. This encodes CASGLPGTWVRAFF. The complete variable domain, with remaining parts taken from reference TRBV12-5 and TRBJ1-1, reads DARVTQTPRHKVTEMGQEVTMRCQPILGHNTVFWYRQTMMQGLELLAYFRNRAPLDDSGMPKDRFSAEMPDATLATLKIQPSEPRDSAVYFCASGLPGTWVRAFFGQGTRLTVV.

This clonotype was seen once. The V and J genes are TRBV29-1 and TRBJ1-4; D unclear. Trimming removed 4 bases from V and 6 bases from J, with 6 bases in between. The CDR3 spans 11 residues. The germline gives CDR1 SQVTM, CDR2 ANQGSEA. The CDR3 protein is CSVGEYEKLFF. DNA of the CDR3: TGCAGCGTTGGCGAGTATGAAAAACTGTTTTTT. The full variable domain, completed using reference TRBV29-1 and TRBJ1-4, is SAVISQKPSRDICQRGTSLTIQCQVDSQVTMMFWYRQQPGQSLTLIATANQGSEATYESGFVIDKFPISRPNLTFSTLTVSNMSPEDSSIYLCSVGEYEKLFFGSGTQLSVL.

At least ten counts were recorded for this clonotype. The CDR3, as DNA: TGCGCCAGCAGCCTAGGCCTTAATATGAACTATGGCTACACCTTC. It codes for CASSLGLNMNYGYTF. The V and J genes are TRBV4-1 and TRBJ1-2; unclear D gene. Trimming stripped 4 bases from V and 2 bases from J, with 14 bases between. The CDR3 runs to 15 residues. The germline gives CDR1 MGHRA, CDR2 YSYEKL.

The J gene is TRBJ1-1, the V gene TRBV7-3; D is undetermined. The CDR3 length is 13 residues. Germline V gene sequence: CDR1 SGHTA, CDR2 FQGTGA. V was clipped by 1 base and J by 7 bases, with 10 bases between them. As DNA, the CDR3 is TGTGCCAGCAGCTTAAGGCAGGAAGGTGAAGCTTTCTTT. Its translation: CASSLRQEGEAFF.